This paragraph covers one T cell receptor beta chain sequence. The antigen remains undetermined. Naive CD8 isolation took CD45RO-negative cells positively selected for CCR7 and excluded terminally differentiated effector memory CD45RA+ cells. V was pared by 4 bases and J by 3 bases, with 3 bases of the junction left unmatched. The CDR3 has 17 residues. Germline V gene lookup returns CDR1 MGHRA and CDR2 YSYEKL. These data originate in a study of shared clonotypes between healthy human individuals. General study results and limits: Deeper or shallower sequencing was expected to change how clonotypes are shared among donors. It was only blood that was sampled, and tissue repertoires likely differ.

This was a deep-level run. Each PCR replicate from the sorted subsets contained about 200 ng DNA, which is some 31,000 T cell genomes. The assay was immunoSEQ multiplex PCR, and TCRdb's table has in-frame clones only and misses some. Of almost 700,000 clones listed, approximately 90% are singletons. V is TRBV4-1 and J is TRBJ2-2; 15 bases match TRBD2. This TCR was recovered from a man aged 30 to 39 in good health. Source material: naive CD8+ T cells sorted from blood. DNA for the CDR3: TGCGCCAGCAGCCGGGGACTAGCGGGAGGTGACACCGGGGAGCTGTTTTTT. As protein: CASSRGLAGGDTGELFF.